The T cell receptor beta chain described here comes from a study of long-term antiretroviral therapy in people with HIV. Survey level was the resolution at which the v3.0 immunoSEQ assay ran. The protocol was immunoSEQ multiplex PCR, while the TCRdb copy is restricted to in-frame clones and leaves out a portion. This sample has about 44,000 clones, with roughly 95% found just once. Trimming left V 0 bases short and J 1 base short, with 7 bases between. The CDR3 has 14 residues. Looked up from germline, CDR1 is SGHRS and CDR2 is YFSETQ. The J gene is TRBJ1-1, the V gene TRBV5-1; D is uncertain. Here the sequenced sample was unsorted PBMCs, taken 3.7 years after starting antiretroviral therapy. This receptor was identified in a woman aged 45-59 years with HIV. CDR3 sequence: CASSLEGPNTEAFF. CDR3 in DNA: TGCGCCAGCAGCTTGGAGGGCCCGAACACTGAAGCTTTCTTT.